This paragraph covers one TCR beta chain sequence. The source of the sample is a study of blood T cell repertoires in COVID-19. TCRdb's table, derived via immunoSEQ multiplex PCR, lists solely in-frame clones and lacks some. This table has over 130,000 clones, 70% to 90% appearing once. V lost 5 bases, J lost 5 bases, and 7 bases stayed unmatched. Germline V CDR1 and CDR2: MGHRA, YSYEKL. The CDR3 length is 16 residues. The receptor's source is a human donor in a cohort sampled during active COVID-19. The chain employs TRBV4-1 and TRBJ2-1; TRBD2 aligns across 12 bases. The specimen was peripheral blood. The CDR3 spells CASSSRASGGDNEQFF. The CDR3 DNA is TGCGCCAGCAGCTCAAGGGCTAGCGGGGGGGACAATGAGCAGTTCTTC.